The clone carrying this TCR beta chain was seen many times. Its antigen remains unidentified. Amplified TCR beta CDR3 regions came from RNA transcripts. HTBI primers were used for first-round RT-PCR of the TCR CDR3. TCRdb called the multiplex PCR reads again in MiXCR, with one record for every CDR3 protein. The table shows around 500,000 distinct CDR3 sequences, with roughly an eighth occurring only once. This record belongs to a study of T cells in Graves' hyperthyroidism and ophthalmopathy. The study's findings and limits: Progression to ophthalmopathy was predicted a median of 6.5 months early. Most thyroid clonotypes that were expanded above 0.001 also turned up in blood.

Graves' hyperthyroidism is called stable when ophthalmopathy does not progress within 18 months. Based on clinical symptoms, serum thyroxine and TRAb, thyroid ultrasound and orbital computed tomography, diagnoses were reached. Germline-derived CDR1 and CDR2 are SGDLS and YYNGEE. With 0 bases removed from V and 4 bases from J, the gap between germline ends came to 10 bases. The CDR3 loop spans 14 amino acids. The rearrangement uses TRBV9 and TRBJ1-2; D may be TRBD1 (5 bases). The sequenced sample was blood. This sequence was found in a woman aged 18-29 years with Graves' hyperthyroidism. CDR3 in amino acids: CASSVGEGSYGYTF. The CDR3 DNA reads as TGTGCCAGCAGCGTAGGGGAGGGGTCCTATGGCTACACCTTC.